This T cell receptor (beta chain) was observed in a study of beta chain features in type 1 diabetes. About the study: All samples together contributed about 100,000,000 sorted cells for examination. General study findings and limits: More deletions and fewer insertions at VDJ junctions were seen in type 1 diabetes patients. Patients with Type 1 diabetes showed moderately but significantly shorter TCRB CDR3s in all four CD4+ subsets.

The CDR3 spans 13 residues. Per germline, CDR1 MGHDK and CDR2 SYGVNS. Trimming stripped 1 base from V and 4 bases from J, with 7 bases between. Notes on this clone: Its antigen is still unknown.

Every bit of the isolated RNA underwent reverse transcription, so sequencing read expressed TCRB transcripts. About 3.6 million reads per sample on average were obtained from naive, central memory and regulatory T cell samples. Clones were sequenced by immunoSEQ multiplex PCR, and TCRdb holds only the in-frame ones, with some missing. The sample lists about 340,000 clones; roughly 14% were seen once. The receptor was isolated from a woman in her late teens or twenties with type 1 diabetes. The sample consisted of naive CD4+ T cells from blood. The chain couples TRBV25-1 to TRBJ1-1; no reliable D call. The CDR3 DNA reads TGTGCCAGCAGTGAATCTGGGAGCACTGAAGCTTTCTTT. This codes for CASSESGSTEAFF.